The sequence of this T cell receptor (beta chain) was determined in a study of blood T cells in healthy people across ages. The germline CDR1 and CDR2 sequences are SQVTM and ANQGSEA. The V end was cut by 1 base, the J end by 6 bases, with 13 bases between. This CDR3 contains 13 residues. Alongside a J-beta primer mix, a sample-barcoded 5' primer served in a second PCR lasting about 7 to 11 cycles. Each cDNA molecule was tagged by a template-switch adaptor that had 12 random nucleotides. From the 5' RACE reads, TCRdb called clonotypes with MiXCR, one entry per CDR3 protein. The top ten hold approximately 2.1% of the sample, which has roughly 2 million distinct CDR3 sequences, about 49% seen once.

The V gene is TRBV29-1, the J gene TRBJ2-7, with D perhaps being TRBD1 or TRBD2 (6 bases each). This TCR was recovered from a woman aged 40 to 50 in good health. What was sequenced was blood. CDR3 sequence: CSVEGVRGPEQYF. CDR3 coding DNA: TGCAGCGTTGAAGGCGTTCGGGGGCCCGAGCAGTACTTC.